The present T cell receptor (beta chain) was sequenced within a study of shared clonotypes between healthy human individuals. The trim removed 8 bases at V and 6 bases at J, leaving 8 bases unmatched. CDR1 and CDR2 from the germline V gene are MNHEY and SVGAGI. This CDR3 is built from 14 residues. Produced via immunoSEQ multiplex PCR; TCRdb's table is partial and in-frame only. This table has some 1 million clones, about 75% appearing once. V is TRBV6-5 and J is TRBJ2-3; TRBD2 matches at 10 bases. The clonotype originates from a man between 18 and 35 years old in good health. Sequenced: memory CD4+ T cells sorted from blood. Subset: CD45RA-negative fraction. The CDR3 coding sequence is TGTGCCAGCCGACTAGCGGGCCGTATGGATACGCAGTATTTT. This sequence encodes CASRLAGRMDTQYF.